This T cell receptor (beta chain) derives from a study of shared clonotypes between healthy human individuals. Study as a whole: CD4 naive cells filled three plates per donor, CD4 memory three, CD8 naive two and CD8 memory one. Broader study findings: Larger estimated richness was generally seen in naive subsets than in memory subsets.

Several immunoSEQ plates received, in even portions, the genomic DNA of each subset. Some clones are missing from TCRdb's copy, which holds only in-frame ones; the method was immunoSEQ multiplex PCR. Of millions of clones in the sample, 85% to 95% are singletons; the top ten hold about 0.39%. Comment on this clone: Antigen: not known.

Trimming stripped 4 bases from V and 2 bases from J, with 15 bases between. The CDR3 extends over 15 amino acids. Germline CDR1 is SGHRS and CDR2 is YFSETQ. The chain is built from TRBV5-1 and TRBJ1-1; D remains ambiguous. What was sequenced was naive CD4+ T cells from PBMCs. Subset denoted: CD45RA+ positively selected. The receptor comes from a man aged 18 to 29 in good health. Some clones in this sample may be carry-over from other donors' samples. Written as DNA, the CDR3 is TGCGCCAGCAGCCCGCTCATGGCAGTAAACACTGAAGCTTTCTTT. Its translation is CASSPLMAVNTEAFF.